The 30 T cell receptor beta chains given below trace back to one sample, sequenced in a study of shared clonotypes between healthy human individuals. The method was immunoSEQ multiplex PCR; TCRdb's version includes in-frame clones alone and lacks a portion of them. This table has 450,000 to 500,000 clones, 81% appearing once. What was sequenced was PBMCs. These receptors were obtained from a woman aged 40 to 55 in good health. Some clones in this sample may be carry-over from other donors' samples.

About this clone: This CDR3 is also generated by other DNA sequences in the sample. This chain joins TRBV5-1 and TRBJ2-2; TRBD2 is a possible D gene (6 bases). CDR1 and CDR2 from the germline V gene are SGHRS and YFSETQ. The length of the CDR3 is 15 residues. The V end lost 2 bases, the J end lost 2 bases, and 10 bases lay between the germline ends. In nucleotides, the CDR3 is TGCGCCAGCAGCTTTAGTAGCGGTAACACCGGGGAGCTGTTTTTT. It translates to CASSFSSGNTGELFF.

The rearrangement links TRBV18 to TRBJ1-4; D call uncertain. Trimming shortened V by 2 bases and J by 8 bases, and 15 bases separated the two germline ends. Germline V gene data show CDR1 as KGHSH and CDR2 as LQKENI. This CDR3 is 15 amino acids long. DNA of the CDR3: TGTGCCAGCTCACCAAACTCCGACAACTTAGAAAAACTGTTTTTT. This sequence encodes CASSPNSDNLEKLFF.

In its sample, this clone was seen once. The chain joins TRBV28 to TRBJ1-2; D unresolved. Germline V CDR1 and CDR2: MDHEN, SYDVKM. The CDR3 totals 14 residues. V gave up 5 bases and J gave up 5 bases, with 15 bases separating them. The CDR3 is CASSPGSQPYGYTF. The CDR3, as DNA: TGTGCCAGCAGTCCCGGGTCCCAACCGTATGGCTACACCTTC.

Comment on this clone: It differs at one base from a far larger clone, so likely a read error. This specimen includes other DNA sequences encoding the same CDR3. The V and J genes are TRBV7-9 and TRBJ2-3; TRBD1 is a possible D gene (5 bases). CDR1 and CDR2 (germline): SEHNR, FQNEAQ (reference sequence). CDR3 size: 12 residues. CDR3: CASSPQGTGQYF. The CDR3 DNA reads TGTGCTAGCAGCCCTCAGGGAACTGGGCAGTATTTT.

The chain is built from TRBV6-5 and TRBJ2-6; weak D call: TRBD1 (5 bases). The CDR3 spans 15 residues. Between the trimmed V and J ends, which lost 6 bases and 1 base, there was a span of 10 bases. Germline V gene lookup returns CDR1 MNHEY and CDR2 SVGAGI. In DNA form, the CDR3 reads TGTGCCAGCAGGTCAGGGTCGTCTGGGGCCAACGTCCTGACTTTC. This codes for CASRSGSSGANVLTF.

This clone has only one observation. The chain combines TRBV2 with TRBJ2-1, with a possible D match to TRBD2 (6 bases). Germline V lookup: CDR1 SNHLY, CDR2 FYNNEI. V lost 6 bases and J 5 bases, leaving 11 bases between the germline ends. The CDR3 covers 13 residues. The CDR3 bases are TGTGCCAGCAGCAAGACTAGGGACAATGAGCAGTTCTTC. It encodes CASSKTRDNEQFF.

About this clone itself: Other DNA sequences in the sample encode the same CDR3. The chain employs TRBV7-2 and TRBJ2-2; TRBD2 matches 11 bases. Trimming cost V 5 bases and J 4 bases; bases outside gene matches: 6. CDR1 is SGHTA and CDR2 is FQGNSA in the germline V gene. The CDR3 sequence is 16 residues long. CDR3 bases: TGTGCCAGCAGCCCCCGGACTAGCGGGCGCACCGGGGAGCTGTTTTTT. Translating gives CASSPRTSGRTGELFF.

This clone has only a few counts. The chain combines TRBV5-6 with TRBJ2-3; 7 bases match TRBD2. The V and J ends lost 4 bases and 0 bases, in that order; junction bases with no gene match: 8. The CDR3 is 16 residues long. Germline V CDR1 and CDR2: SGHDT, YYEEEE. In nucleotides, the CDR3 is TGTGCCAGCAGCCCGGGGGGAGGCCTAAGCACAGATACGCAGTATTTT. As protein: CASSPGGGLSTDTQYF.

The CDR3 reads CASMGGTYSTDTQYF. CDR3 DNA sequence: TGTGCCAGCATGGGCGGGACGTATAGCACAGATACGCAGTATTTT. The chain links TRBV6-7 to TRBJ2-3, with D maybe TRBD2 (6 bases). TRBV6-7 is flagged as an ORF with uncertain function. V was cut by 7 bases and J by 0 bases, with 14 bases left in between. The length of the CDR3 is 15 residues.

Worth noting for this clone: A far larger clone is only one base removed, so a read error is likely. The CDR3 protein is CASNLVRIDGGELFF. CDR3 coding DNA: TGTGCCAGCAACTTGGTACGGATTGATGGCGGGGAGCTGTTTTTT. The V gene is TRBV5-6, the J gene TRBJ2-2; D uncertain. The germline V gene encodes CDR1 SGHDT and CDR2 YYEEEE. The CDR3 spans 15 residues.

The chain links TRBV11-2 to TRBJ1-4; D not certain. The CDR3 runs 13 residues. V lost 6 bases and J lost 4, with 9 bases in between. The germline CDR1 and CDR2 sequences are SGHAT and FQNNGV. The CDR3 protein is CASSWALNEKLFF. The CDR3 coding sequence is TGTGCCAGCAGTTGGGCCCTTAATGAAAAACTGTTTTTT. Full variable domain (remainder filled in from reference TRBV11-2 and TRBJ1-4): EAGVAQSPRYKIIEKRQSVAFWCNPISGHATLYWYQQILGQGPKLLIQFQNNGVVDDSQLPKDRFSAERLKGVDSTLKIQPAKLEDSAVYLCASSWALNEKLFFGSGTQLSVL.

For the CDR3, the DNA is TGTGCCAGCAGCCCCCCGGGGGGCTCTGAAGCTTTCTTT. Encoded protein: CASSPPGGSEAFF. This chain connects TRBV9 to TRBJ1-1; tentatively, D is TRBD1 (6 bases). Germline CDR1 reads SGDLS; CDR2 reads YYNGEE. The CDR3 consists of 13 residues. Between the trimmed V and J ends, which lost 4 bases and 6 bases, there was a span of 13 bases.

With regard to this clone: A single base is all that separates this from a far larger clone, so a read error is likely. This rearrangement joins TRBV4-2 to TRBJ2-5, with 10 positions matching TRBD2. The end of the DNA is better explained by TRBJ2-7, so the J call may be wrong. CDR3 length: 17 amino acids. CDR1 and CDR2 from the germline V gene are LGHNA and YNFKEQ. This CDR3 reads CASSQESQAGGPYEQYF. The CDR3 nucleotides are TGTGCCAGCAGCCAAGAAAGCCAAGCGGGAGGGCCCTACGAGCAGTACTTC.

CDR3 nucleotides: TGTGCCAGCAGCTCTGCGGGACTACCCCAAGAGACCCAGTACTTC. It encodes CASSSAGLPQETQYF. This chain links TRBV7-3 with TRBJ2-5, with 7 bases lining up with TRBD2. Germline V gene data show CDR1 as SGHTA and CDR2 as FQGTGA. The CDR3 loop spans 15 amino acids. V dropped 4 bases and J dropped 1; count of bases not matched to a gene: 6. Full variable domain (outside the CDR3, taken from reference TRBV7-3 and TRBJ2-5): GAGVSQTPSNKVTEKGKYVELRCDPISGHTALYWYRQSLGQGPEFLIYFQGTGAADDSGLPNDRFFAVRPEGSVSTLKIQRTERGDSAVYLCASSSAGLPQETQYFGPGTRLLVL.

A single count supports this clone. The genes are TRBV19 and TRBJ1-4; 7 bases match TRBD1. CDR1 is LNHDA and CDR2 is SQIVND in the germline V gene (reference sequence). Germline trimming cut 5 bases from V and 7 bases from J; bases unmatched to any gene: 10. The CDR3 runs 15 residues. The CDR3 nucleotides read TGTGCCAGTAGTCTCCAGGGACAGAAAAGTGAAAAACTGTTTTTT. This sequence encodes CASSLQGQKSEKLFF.

The chain is built from TRBV6-4 and TRBJ2-1; the D call may be TRBD1 or TRBD2 (6 bases each). Germline lookup yields CDR1 MRHNA and CDR2 SNTAGT. The CDR3 has 16 amino acids. The ends were cut back, 4 bases at V and 5 bases at J, with 18 bases in the middle. DNA for the CDR3: TGTGCCAGCAGTGCCGGGGGCAGGGCGGGGAACAATGAGCAGTTCTTC. Its protein product is CASSAGGRAGNNEQFF.

The V call is TRBV4-2, the J call TRBJ1-4; 9 bases agree with TRBD1. Germline CDR1 reads LGHNA; CDR2 reads YNFKEQ. CDR3 length: 15 amino acids. V dropped 3 bases and J dropped 8; count of bases not matched to a gene: 7. The CDR3 region is CASSHPGQGGEKLFF. DNA of the CDR3: TGTGCCAGCAGCCACCCGGGACAGGGAGGCGAAAAACTGTTTTTT.

V is TRBV5-1 and J is TRBJ2-5, with no clear D. The DNA end favors TRBJ2-7, so the J call may be wrong. The CDR3 covers 13 residues. Germline V gives CDR1 SGHRS, CDR2 YFSETQ. The CDR3 here is CASSLERGYEQYF. The CDR3 region has the DNA TGCGCCAGCAGCTTGGAGAGAGGCTACGAGCAGTACTTC.

On this clone itself: This sample also contains other DNA sequences that code for the same CDR3. The chain recombines TRBV18 with TRBJ1-2; D might be TRBD1 (5 bases). V was trimmed by 6 bases and J by 3 bases, leaving 11 bases between them. CDR3 length: 13 amino acids. Per germline, CDR1 KGHSH and CDR2 LQKENI. Here the CDR3 reads CASSPGADYGYTF. The CDR3 DNA sequence: TGTGCCAGCTCCCCCGGGGCCGACTATGGCTACACCTTC.

With respect to this clone: Mismatch with germline at one junction end may stem from a read error. V gene TRBV30 combines with J gene TRBJ1-2; TRBD1 agrees at 8 bases. In germline, CDR1 is GTSNPN, CDR2 SVGIG (reference sequence). This CDR3 region has 13 residues. CDR3 amino acids: CAWSPWTGHGYAF. The CDR3, as DNA: TGTGCCTGGAGTCCATGGACAGGGCATGGCTACGCCTTC.

This clone was seen repeatedly, ten times or more. Additional DNA sequences in this sample encode the identical CDR3. The CDR3: CASRVRDSYFSGANVLTF. The CDR3, as DNA: TGTGCCAGCCGGGTCCGGGACAGTTACTTCTCTGGGGCCAACGTCCTGACTTTC. The chain joins TRBV28 to TRBJ2-6; 7 nucleotides align to TRBD1. The CDR3 loop spans 18 amino acids. With 8 bases clipped from V and 0 bases from J, the junction kept 13 bases outside the gene matches. CDR1 is MDHEN, CDR2 SYDVKM, per germline.

In the case of this clone: A far larger clone is only one base removed, so a read error is likely. Here the CDR3 omits its conserved ending phenylalanine or tryptophan, so a read error is the likely source. The V and J genes are TRBV2 and TRBJ2-7; 9 nucleotides line up with TRBD1. The CDR3 runs 12 residues. Germline V gene lookup returns CDR1 SNHLY and CDR2 FYNNEI. The ends lost 7 bases at V and 6 bases at J; junction bases unmatched: 4. CDR3 protein: CASNRGRSEQYL. In DNA, the CDR3 is TGTGCCAGCAACAGGGGGCGTAGCGAGCAGTACTTA.

The rearrangement uses TRBV30 and TRBJ2-5, with no clear D. The CDR3 spans 13 residues. Germline V gene sequence: CDR1 GTSNPN, CDR2 SVGIG (reference sequence). V lost 8 bases and J 0 bases, leaving 13 bases between the germline ends. The CDR3 coding sequence is TGTGCCCAATCTCCGAGGAACCAAGAGACCCAGTACTTC. Protein: CAQSPRNQETQYF.

The chain links TRBV29-1 to TRBJ2-7; 7 bases align to TRBD1. CDR3 length: 15 residues. V dropped 7 bases and J dropped 2; count of bases not matched to a gene: 14. Per germline, CDR1 SQVTM and CDR2 ANQGSEA. In DNA, the CDR3 is TGCAGCGCGGAAAGTACAGGGGAGAGCCCCTACGAGCAGTACTTC. It encodes CSAESTGESPYEQYF.

A remark on this clone: Without the conserved terminal phenylalanine or tryptophan, this CDR3 likely stems from a read error. V usage is TRBV6-6 and J usage is TRBJ2-7; D is possibly TRBD2 (6 bases). Trimming shortened V by 0 bases and J by 6 bases, and 15 bases separated the two germline ends. The CDR3 runs to 15 residues. CDR1 and CDR2 (germline): MNHNY, SVGAGI (reference sequence). This chain's CDR3 is CASSYSPEGSAEQYL. CDR3 nucleotide sequence: TGTGCCAGCAGTTACTCCCCGGAGGGTAGCGCCGAGCAGTACCTC.

This clone was detected only a few times. J is TRBJ2-5 and V is TRBV27; TRBD2 agrees at 9 bases. Germline V lookup: CDR1 MNHEY, CDR2 SMNVEV (reference sequence). Trimming removed 5 bases from V and 5 bases from J; junction bases left unmatched: 6. There are 14 residues in the CDR3. The DNA for the CDR3 is TGTGCCAGCAGTCACCTAGCGGGACGGGAGACCCAGTACTTC. Translating gives CASSHLAGRETQYF.

The V and J genes are TRBV6-6 and TRBJ1-5; maybe TRBD1 (6 bases). Trimming cost V 6 bases and J 0 bases, with 9 bases left between them. Germline lookup yields CDR1 MNHNY and CDR2 SVGAGI (reference sequence). The CDR3 runs 14 residues. CDR3 region: CASSYRVSNQPQHF. For the CDR3, the DNA is TGTGCCAGCAGCTACAGGGTTAGCAATCAGCCCCAGCATTTT.

This clone was picked up one time. The chain carries TRBV4-1 and TRBJ2-7; D tentatively fits TRBD1 or TRBD2 (5 bases each). This CDR3 has 12 residues. V was pared by 8 bases and J by 5 bases, with 13 bases between. Germline loops: CDR1 MGHRA, CDR2 YSYEKL. CDR3 nucleotides: TGCGCCAGCCCGAGGGGTAGGAACGAGCAGTACTTC. It is translated as CASPRGRNEQYF.

The chain links TRBV19 to TRBJ2-7, with 7 bases fitting TRBD2. The CDR3 consists of 15 residues. The trim removed 3 bases at V and 3 bases at J, leaving 8 bases unmatched. Germline CDR1 and CDR2: LNHDA and SQIVND (reference sequence). The CDR3 region has the DNA TGTGCCAGTAGTATGGGAGGGAACTCCCTCTACGAGCAGTACTTC. Translation: CASSMGGNSLYEQYF.

This clone is a singleton in its sample. The CDR3 is CASSGGTRHEQFF. The CDR3 coding sequence is TGCGCCAGCAGCGGGGGGACTAGACATGAGCAGTTCTTC. This chain uses TRBV5-1 with TRBJ2-1; 8 nucleotides match TRBD2. Losses at the gene ends were 4 bases for V and 8 bases for J; bases not matched to a gene: 5. Per the germline V gene, CDR1 is SGHRS and CDR2 is YFSETQ. CDR3 length: 13 amino acids.